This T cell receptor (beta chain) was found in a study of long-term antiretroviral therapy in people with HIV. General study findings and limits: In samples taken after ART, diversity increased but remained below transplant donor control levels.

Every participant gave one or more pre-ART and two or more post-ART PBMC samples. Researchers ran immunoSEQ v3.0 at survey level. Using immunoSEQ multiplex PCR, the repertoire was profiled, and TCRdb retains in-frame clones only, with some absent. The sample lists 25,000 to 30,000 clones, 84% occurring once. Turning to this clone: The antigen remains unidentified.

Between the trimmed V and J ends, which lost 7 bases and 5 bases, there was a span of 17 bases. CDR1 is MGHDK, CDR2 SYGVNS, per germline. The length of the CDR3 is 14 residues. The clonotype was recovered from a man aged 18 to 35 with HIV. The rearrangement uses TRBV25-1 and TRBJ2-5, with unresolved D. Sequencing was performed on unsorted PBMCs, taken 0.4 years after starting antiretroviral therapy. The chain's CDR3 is CASKEWTVGETQYF. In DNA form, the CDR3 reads TGTGCCAGCAAAGAATGGACGGTAGGGGAGACCCAGTACTTC.